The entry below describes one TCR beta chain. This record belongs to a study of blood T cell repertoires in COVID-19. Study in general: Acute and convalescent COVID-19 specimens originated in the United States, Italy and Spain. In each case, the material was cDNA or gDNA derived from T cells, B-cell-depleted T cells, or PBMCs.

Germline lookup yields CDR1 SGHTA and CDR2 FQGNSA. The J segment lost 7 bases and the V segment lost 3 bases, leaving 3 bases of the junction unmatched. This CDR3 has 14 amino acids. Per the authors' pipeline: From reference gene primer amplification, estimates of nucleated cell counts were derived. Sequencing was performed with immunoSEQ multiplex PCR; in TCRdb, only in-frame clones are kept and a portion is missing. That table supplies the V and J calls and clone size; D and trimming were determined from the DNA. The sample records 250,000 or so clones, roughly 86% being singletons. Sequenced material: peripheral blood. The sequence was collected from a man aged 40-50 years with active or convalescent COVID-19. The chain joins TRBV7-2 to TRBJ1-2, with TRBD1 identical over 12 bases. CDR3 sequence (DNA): TGTGCCAGCAGCTTTGGGACAGGGGGCGGTGGCTACACCTTC. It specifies CASSFGTGGGGYTF.